Sequencing of this T cell receptor (beta chain) was carried out in a study of T-cell memory formation after mild COVID-19 (TCRdb year 2021). The study in broad terms: Most TCR sequence clusters were specific to one of the two donors. In a couple of donors, T-cell clones that expanded and contracted after mild COVID-19 were tracked by sequencing TCRalpha and TCRbeta repertoires over time. The cohort comprised two young, previously healthy adult volunteers, one female and one male. What the research found in general, with its limitations: Clones that contracted from day 15 to 85 showed balanced CD4/CD8 phenotypes, whereas a second wave of clones that expanded from day 15 to 37 leaned towards CD4+. Only a couple of mild cases were covered in the study, and larger cohorts including severe cases with pre-infection samples were considered necessary. The detection of some responding clones in pre-infection memory suggests that pre-existing cross-reactive memory T cells joined the SARS-CoV-2 response. Contracting CD4+ clones turned up mainly in the CM and EM memory subsets, whereas EMRA was where CD8+ clones were enriched. The second-wave clones that peaked on day 37 were not confirmed to be SARS-CoV-2 specific.

Ficoll-Paque density gradient centrifugation was used to isolate PBMCs. Notes on this clonotype: Which antigen it targets is not known. No much larger clone is present one base from it, and per-base qualities are unavailable.

These reads were obtained on an Illumina NovaSeq 6000. TCRalpha and TCRbeta cDNA libraries were constructed by 5'RACE with constant-segment primers, with sample barcodes and unique molecular identifiers being introduced. RNA was extracted from every sample with Trizol reagent. Libraries were amplified in two PCR steps, with a second sample barcode and Illumina TruSeq adapters added in the second step. Libraries were sequenced on an Illumina NovaSeq with 2 x 150 bp paired-end reads. For the original study's pipeline: Reads were demultiplexed and collapsed into UMI-guided consensus sequences with migec v1.2.7. Using mixcr v2.1.11, UMI consensuses were aligned to TRA and TRB V and J templates and then assembled into clonotypes. Clonotypes were classified as expanded or contracted when called significant by both edgeR and NoisET, with noise models trained on biological replicates. edgeR calls used a false discovery rate-adjusted p below 0.01 and a log2 fold-change threshold of 1. PCA with hierarchical clustering of max-normalized trajectories of the 1000 most abundant clonotypes was used as exploratory dynamics analysis. The CD4 or CD8 phenotype of responding clones was assigned using the separately sequenced CD4+ and CD8+ repertoires. TCRdb reanalyzed the raw reads on its own, using fastp at Q25 for trimming and MiXCR for clone calling, and kept in-frame beta chains. Every entry covers one CDR3 protein and lists the most common genes and DNA from its rows. The V and J calls reflect TCRdb's pipeline rather than the authors' work. The sample includes about 290,000 distinct CDR3 sequences, with approximately 16% observed a single time. The ten largest account for about a fifth of the sample.

Input material: PBMCs or a T cell subset sorted from them (not recorded which). The clonotype was recovered from a man between 18 and 35 years old who had mild COVID-19 (a few samples of this study predate the infection). The sample titles of this study are shuffled in the database, so cell type and time point are left out; the donor was told from shared clones.

The CDR3 region: CASSYAGQGESYEQYF. The DNA reads as follows: TGTGCCAGCAGTTACGCGGGACAGGGAGAATCCTACGAGCAGTACTTC. The V and J segments used are TRBV6-5 and TRBJ2-7; 9 bases in the junction line up with TRBD1. The CDR1 and CDR2 encoded by the germline V gene are MNHEY and SVGAGI. The CDR3 measures 16 amino acids from cysteine to phenylalanine. The retained sequence is limited to the CDR3, 48 bases, with the frame set at the first base. Germline trimming amounts to 2 bases on V and 1 base on J, with 6 as the count of junction bases outside the gene matches.